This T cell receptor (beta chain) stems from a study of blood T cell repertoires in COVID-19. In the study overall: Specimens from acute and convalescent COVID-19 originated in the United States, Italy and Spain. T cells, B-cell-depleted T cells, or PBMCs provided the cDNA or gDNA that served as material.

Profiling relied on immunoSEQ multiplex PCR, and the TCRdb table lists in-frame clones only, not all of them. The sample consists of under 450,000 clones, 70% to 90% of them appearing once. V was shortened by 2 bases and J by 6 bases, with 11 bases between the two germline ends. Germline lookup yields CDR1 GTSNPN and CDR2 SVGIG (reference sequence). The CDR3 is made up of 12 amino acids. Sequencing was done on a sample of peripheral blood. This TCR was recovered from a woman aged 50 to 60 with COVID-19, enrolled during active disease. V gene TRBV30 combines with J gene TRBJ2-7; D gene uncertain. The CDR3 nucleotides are TGTGCCTGGAGTCGTTCTCACGGCGAGCAGTACTTC. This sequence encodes CAWSRSHGEQYF.